The TCR beta chain under discussion was sequenced for a study of CD8+CD57+ T cells in acquired aplastic anemia. Whole-study results and caveats: The same twenty-nine CD8+ CDR3 sequences occurred in patients and in controls.

For this clonotype: No antigen is known for it.

Genomic DNA acted as the template from which TCR beta VDJ combination and CDR3 sequence profiling were carried out. TCRdb re-called the reads with MiXCR, one entry per CDR3 protein. This sample has 170,000 or so distinct CDR3 sequences; roughly 60% occur once, and the top ten carry about two fifths. By flow cytometry, patients selected for sequencing had shown an expansion of CD8+CD57+ cells. With 4 bases removed from V and 8 bases from J, the gap between germline ends came to 9 bases. The germline gives CDR1 SEHNR, CDR2 FQNEAQ (reference sequence). The CDR3 spans 13 residues. The chain employs TRBV7-9 and TRBJ1-6; D gene ambiguous. This TCR was recovered from a human donor with aplastic anemia. Sequencing was performed on sorted CD4+, CD8+, or CD8+CD57+ T cells (not recorded which) from PBMCs. The CDR3 protein is CASSSIGDSPLHF. CDR3 coding DNA: TGTGCCAGCAGCTCCATAGGAGATTCACCCCTCCACTTT.